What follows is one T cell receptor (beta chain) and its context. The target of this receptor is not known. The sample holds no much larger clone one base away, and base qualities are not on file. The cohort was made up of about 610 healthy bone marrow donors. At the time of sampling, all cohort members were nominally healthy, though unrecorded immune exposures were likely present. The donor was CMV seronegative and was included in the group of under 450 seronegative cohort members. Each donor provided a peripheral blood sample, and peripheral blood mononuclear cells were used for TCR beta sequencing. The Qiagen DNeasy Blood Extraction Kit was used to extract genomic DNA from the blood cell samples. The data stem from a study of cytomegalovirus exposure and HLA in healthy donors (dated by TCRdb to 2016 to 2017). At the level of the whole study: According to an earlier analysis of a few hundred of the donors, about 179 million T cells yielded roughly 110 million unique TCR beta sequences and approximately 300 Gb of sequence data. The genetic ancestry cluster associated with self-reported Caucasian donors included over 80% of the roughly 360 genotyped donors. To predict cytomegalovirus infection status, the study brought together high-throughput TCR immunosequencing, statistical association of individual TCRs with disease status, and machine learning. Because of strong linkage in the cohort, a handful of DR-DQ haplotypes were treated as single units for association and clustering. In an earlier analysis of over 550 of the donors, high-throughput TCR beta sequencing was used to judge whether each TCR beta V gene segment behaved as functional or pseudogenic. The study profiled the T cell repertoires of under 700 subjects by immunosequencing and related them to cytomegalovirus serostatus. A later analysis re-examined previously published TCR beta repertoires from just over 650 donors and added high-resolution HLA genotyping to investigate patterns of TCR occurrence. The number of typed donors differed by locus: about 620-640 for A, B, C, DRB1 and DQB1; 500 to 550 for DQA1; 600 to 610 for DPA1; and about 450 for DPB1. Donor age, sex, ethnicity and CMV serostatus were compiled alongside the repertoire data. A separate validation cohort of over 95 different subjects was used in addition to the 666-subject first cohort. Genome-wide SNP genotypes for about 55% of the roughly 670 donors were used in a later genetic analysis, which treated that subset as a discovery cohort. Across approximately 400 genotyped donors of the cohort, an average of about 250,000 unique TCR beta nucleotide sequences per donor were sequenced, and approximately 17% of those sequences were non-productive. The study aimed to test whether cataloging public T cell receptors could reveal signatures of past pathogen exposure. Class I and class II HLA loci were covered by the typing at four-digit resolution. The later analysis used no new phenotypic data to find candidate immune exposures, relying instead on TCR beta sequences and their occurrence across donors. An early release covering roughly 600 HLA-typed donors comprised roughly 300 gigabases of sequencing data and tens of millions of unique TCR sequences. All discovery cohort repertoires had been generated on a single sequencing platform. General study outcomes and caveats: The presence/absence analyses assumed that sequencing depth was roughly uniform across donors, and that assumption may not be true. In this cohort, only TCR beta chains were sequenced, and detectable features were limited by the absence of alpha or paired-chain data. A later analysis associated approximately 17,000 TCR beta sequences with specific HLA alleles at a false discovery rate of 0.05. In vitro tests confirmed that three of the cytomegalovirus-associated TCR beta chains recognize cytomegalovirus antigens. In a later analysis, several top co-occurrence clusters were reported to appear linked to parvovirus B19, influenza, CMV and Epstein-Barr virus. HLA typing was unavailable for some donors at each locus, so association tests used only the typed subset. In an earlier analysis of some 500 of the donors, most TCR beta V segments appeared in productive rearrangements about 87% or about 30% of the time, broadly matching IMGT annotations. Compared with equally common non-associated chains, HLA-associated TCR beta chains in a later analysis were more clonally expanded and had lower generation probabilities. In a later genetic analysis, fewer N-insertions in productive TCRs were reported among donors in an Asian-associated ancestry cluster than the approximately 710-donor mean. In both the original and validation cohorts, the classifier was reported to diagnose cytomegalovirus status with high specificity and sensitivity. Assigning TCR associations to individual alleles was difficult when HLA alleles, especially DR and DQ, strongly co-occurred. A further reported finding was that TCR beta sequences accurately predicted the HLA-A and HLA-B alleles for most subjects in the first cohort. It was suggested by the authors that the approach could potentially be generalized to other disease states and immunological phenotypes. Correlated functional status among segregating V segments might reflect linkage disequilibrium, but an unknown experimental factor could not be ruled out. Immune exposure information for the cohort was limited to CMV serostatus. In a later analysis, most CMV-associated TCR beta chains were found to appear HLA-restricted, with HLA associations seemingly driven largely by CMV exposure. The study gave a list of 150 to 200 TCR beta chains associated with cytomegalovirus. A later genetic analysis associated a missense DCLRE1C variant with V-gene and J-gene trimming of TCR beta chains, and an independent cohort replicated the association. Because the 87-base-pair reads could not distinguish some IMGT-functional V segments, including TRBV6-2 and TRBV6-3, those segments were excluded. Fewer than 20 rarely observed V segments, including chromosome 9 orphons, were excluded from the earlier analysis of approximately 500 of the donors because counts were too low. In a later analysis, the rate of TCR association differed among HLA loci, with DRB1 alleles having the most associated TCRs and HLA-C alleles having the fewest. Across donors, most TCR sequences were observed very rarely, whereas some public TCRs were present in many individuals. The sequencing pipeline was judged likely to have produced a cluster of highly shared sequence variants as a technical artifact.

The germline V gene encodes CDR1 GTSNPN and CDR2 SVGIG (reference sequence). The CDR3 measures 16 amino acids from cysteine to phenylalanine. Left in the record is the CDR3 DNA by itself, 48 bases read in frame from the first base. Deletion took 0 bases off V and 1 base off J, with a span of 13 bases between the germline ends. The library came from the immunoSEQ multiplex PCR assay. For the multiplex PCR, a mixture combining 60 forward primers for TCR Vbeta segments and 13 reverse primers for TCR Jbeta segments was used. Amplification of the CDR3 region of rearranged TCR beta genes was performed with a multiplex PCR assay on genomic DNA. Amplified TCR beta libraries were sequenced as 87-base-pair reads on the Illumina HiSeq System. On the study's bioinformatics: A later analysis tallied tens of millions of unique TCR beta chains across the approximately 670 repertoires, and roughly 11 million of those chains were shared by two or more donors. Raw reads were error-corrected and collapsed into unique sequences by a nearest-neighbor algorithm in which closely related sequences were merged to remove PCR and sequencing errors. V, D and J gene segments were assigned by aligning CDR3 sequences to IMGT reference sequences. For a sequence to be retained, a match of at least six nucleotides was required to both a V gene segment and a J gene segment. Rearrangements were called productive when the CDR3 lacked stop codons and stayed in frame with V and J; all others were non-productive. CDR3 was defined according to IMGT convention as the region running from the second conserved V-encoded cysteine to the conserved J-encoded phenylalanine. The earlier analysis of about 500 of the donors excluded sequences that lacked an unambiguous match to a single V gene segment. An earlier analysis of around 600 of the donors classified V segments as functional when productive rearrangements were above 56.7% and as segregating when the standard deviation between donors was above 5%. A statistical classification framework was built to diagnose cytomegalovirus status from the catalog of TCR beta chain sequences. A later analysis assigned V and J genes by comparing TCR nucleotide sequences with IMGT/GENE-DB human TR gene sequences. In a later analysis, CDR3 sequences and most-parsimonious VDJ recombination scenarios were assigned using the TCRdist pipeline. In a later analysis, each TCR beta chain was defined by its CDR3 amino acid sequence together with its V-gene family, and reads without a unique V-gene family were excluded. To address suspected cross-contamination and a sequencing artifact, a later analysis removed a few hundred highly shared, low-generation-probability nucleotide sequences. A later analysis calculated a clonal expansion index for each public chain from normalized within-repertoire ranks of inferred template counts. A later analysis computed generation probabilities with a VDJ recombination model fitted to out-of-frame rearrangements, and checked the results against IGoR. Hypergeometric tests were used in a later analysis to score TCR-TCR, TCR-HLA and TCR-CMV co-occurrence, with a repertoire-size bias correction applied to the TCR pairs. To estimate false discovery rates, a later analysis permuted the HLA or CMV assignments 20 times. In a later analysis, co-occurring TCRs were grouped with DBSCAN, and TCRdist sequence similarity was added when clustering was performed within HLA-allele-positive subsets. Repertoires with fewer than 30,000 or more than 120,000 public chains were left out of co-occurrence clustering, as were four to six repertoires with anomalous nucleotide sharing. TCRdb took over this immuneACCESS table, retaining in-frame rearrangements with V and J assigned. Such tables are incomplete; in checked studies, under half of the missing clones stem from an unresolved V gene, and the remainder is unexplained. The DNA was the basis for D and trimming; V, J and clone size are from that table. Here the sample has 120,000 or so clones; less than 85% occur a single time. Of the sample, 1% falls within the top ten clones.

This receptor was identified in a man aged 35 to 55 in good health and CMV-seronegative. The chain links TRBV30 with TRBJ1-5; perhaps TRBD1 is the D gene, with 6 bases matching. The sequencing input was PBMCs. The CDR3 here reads CAWSVQGRRSNQPQHF. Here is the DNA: TGTGCCTGGAGTGTACAGGGTAGAAGGAGCAATCAGCCCCAGCATTTT.